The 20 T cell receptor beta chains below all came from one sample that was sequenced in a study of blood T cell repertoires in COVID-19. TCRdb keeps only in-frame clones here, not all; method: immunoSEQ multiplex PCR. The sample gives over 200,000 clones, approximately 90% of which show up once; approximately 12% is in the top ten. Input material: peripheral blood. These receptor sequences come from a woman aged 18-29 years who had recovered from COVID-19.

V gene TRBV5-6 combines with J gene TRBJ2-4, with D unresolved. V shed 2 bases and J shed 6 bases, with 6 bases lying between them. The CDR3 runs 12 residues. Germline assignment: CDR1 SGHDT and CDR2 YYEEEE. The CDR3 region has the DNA TGTGCCAGCAGCTTCGTCAGAAACATTCAGTACTTC. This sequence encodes CASSFVRNIQYF.

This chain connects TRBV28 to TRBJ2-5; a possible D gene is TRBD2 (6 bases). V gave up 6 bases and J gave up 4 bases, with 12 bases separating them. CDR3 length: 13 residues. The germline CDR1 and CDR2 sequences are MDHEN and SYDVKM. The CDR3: CASRVVGGETQYF. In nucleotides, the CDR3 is TGTGCCAGCAGGGTCGTGGGGGGAGAGACCCAGTACTTC.

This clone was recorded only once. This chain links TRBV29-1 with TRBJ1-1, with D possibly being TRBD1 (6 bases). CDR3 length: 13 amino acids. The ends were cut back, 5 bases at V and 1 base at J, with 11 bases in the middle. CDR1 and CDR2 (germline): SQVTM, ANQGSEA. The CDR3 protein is CSVNIQGNTEAFF. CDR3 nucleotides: TGCAGCGTTAACATACAGGGGAACACTGAAGCTTTCTTT. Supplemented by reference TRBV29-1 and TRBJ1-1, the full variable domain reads SAVISQKPSRDICQRGTSLTIQCQVDSQVTMMFWYRQQPGQSLTLIATANQGSEATYESGFVIDKFPISRPNLTFSTLTVSNMSPEDSSIYLCSVNIQGNTEAFFGQGTRLTVV.

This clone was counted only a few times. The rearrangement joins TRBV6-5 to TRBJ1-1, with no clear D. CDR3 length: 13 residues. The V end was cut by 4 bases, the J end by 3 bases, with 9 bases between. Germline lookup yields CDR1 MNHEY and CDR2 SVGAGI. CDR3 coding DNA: TGTGCCAGCAGTTCCCGGGTGGACACTGAAGCTTTCTTT. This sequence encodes CASSSRVDTEAFF.

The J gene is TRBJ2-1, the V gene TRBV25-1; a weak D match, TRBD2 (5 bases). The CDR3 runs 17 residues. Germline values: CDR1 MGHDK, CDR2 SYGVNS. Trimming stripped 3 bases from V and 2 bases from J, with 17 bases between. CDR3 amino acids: CASSETRRGPTYNEQFF. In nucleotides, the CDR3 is TGTGCCAGCAGTGAGACCCGTAGAGGGCCCACCTACAATGAGCAGTTCTTC. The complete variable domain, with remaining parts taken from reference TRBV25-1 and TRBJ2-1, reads EADIYQTPRYLVIGTGKKITLECSQTMGHDKMYWYQQDPGMELHLIHYSYGVNSTEKGDLSSESTVSRIRTEHFPLTLESARPSHTSQYLCASSETRRGPTYNEQFFGPGTRLTVL.

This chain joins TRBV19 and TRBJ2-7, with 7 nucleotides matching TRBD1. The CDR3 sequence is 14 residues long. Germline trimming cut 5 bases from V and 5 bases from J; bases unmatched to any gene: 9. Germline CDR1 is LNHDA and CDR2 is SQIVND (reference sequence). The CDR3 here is CASSAWDRPDEQYF. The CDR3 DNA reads TGTGCCAGTAGTGCCTGGGACAGACCAGACGAGCAGTACTTC.

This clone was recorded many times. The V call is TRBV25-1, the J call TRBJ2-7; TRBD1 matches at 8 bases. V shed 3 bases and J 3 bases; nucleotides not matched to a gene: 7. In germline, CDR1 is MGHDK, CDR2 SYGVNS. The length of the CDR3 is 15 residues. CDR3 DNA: TGTGCCAGCAGTGAGCCAGGGGGCACGAACTACGAGCAGTACTTC. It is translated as CASSEPGGTNYEQYF.

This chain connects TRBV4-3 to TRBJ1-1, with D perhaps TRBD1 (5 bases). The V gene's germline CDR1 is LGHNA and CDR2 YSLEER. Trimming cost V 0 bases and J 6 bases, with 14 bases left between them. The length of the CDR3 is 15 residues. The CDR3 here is CASSQDLVGVAEAFF. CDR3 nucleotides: TGCGCCAGCAGCCAAGATCTCGTAGGGGTCGCTGAAGCTTTCTTT.

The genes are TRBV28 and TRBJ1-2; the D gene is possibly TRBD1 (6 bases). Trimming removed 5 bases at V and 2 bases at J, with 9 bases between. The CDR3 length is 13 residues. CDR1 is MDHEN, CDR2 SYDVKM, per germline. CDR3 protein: CASSPGQNYGYTF. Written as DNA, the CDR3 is TGTGCCAGCAGTCCGGGACAAAACTATGGCTACACCTTC.

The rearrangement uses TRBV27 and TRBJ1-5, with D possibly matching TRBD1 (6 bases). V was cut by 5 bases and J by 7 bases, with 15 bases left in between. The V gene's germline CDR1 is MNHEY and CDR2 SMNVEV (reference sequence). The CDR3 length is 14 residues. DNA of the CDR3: TGTGCCAGCAGTCTCCGCCAGGGGTACCAGCCCCAGCATTTT. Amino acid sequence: CASSLRQGYQPQHF.

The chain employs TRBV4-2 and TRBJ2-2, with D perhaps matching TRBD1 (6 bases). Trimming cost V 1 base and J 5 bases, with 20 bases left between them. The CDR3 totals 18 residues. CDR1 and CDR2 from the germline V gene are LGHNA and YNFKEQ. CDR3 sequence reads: CASSQAKIMGTKTGELFF. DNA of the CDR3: TGTGCCAGCAGCCAAGCCAAGATCATGGGGACAAAAACCGGGGAGCTGTTTTTT.

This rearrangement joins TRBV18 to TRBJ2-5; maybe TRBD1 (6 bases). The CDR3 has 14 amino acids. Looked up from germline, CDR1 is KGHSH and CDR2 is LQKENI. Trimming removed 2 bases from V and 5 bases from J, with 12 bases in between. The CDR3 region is CASSPFTGSETQYF. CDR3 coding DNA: TGTGCCAGCTCACCATTTACAGGGTCCGAGACCCAGTACTTC.

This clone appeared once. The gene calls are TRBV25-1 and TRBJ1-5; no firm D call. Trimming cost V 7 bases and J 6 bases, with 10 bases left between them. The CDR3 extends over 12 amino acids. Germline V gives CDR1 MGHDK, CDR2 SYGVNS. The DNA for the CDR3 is TGTGCCAGCAACCGAGGGCGTCAGCCCCAGCATTTT. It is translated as CASNRGRQPQHF.

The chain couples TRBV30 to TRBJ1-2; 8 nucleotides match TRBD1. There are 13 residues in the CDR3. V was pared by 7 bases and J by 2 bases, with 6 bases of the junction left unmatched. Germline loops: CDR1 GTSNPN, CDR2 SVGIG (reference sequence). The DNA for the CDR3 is TGTGCCTCCTCCGGACAGGGAAACTATGGCTACACCTTC. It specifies CASSGQGNYGYTF. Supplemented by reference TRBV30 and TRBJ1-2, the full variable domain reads SQTIHQWPATLVQPVGSPLSLECTVEGTSNPNLYWYRQAAGRGLQLLFYSVGIGQISSEVPQNLSASRPQDRQFILSSKKLLLSDSGFYLCASSGQGNYGYTFGSGTRLTVV.

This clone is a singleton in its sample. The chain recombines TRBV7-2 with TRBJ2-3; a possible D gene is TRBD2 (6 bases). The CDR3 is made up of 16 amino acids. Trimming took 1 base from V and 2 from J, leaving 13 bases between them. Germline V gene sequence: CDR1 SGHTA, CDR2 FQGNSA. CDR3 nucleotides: TGTGCCAGCAGCTTAGTACGGGGGATGGACACAGATACGCAGTATTTT. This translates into CASSLVRGMDTDTQYF. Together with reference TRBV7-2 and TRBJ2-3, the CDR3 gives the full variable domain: GAGVSQSPSNKVTEKGKDVELRCDPISGHTALYWYRQSLGQGLEFLIYFQGNSAPDKSGLPSDRFSAERTGGSVSTLTIQRTQQEDSAVYLCASSLVRGMDTDTQYFGPGTRLTVL.

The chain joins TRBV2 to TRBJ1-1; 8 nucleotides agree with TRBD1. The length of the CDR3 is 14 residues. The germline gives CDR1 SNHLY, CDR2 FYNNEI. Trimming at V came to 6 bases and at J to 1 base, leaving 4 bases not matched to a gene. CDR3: CASRAGTGNTEAFF. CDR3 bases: TGTGCCAGCAGAGCCGGGACAGGGAACACTGAAGCTTTCTTT. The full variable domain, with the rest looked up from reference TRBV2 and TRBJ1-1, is EPEVTQTPSHQVTQMGQEVILRCVPISNHLYFYWYRQILGQKVEFLVSFYNNEISEKSEIFDDQFSVERPDGSNFTLKIRSTKLEDSAMYFCASRAGTGNTEAFFGQGTRLTVV.

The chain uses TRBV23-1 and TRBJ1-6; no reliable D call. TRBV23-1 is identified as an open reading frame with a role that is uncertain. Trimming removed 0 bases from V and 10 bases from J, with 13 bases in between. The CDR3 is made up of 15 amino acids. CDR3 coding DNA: TGCGCCAGCAGTCAATCCCGGGGTTGTCTCTCACCCCTCCACTTT. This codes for CASSQSRGCLSPLHF.

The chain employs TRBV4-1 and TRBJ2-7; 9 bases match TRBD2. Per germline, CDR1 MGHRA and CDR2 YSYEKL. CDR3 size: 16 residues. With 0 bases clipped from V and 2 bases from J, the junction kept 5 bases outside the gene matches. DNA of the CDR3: TGCGCCAGCAGCCAAGATGTGCGGGAGGGAACCTACGAGCAGTACTTC. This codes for CASSQDVREGTYEQYF.

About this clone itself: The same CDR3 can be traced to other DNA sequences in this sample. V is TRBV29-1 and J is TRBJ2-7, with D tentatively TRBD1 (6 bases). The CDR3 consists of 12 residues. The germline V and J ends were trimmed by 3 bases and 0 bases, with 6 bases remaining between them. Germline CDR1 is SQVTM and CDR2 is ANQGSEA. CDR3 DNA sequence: TGCAGCGTTGAGACAGGCTCCTACGAGCAGTACTTC. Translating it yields CSVETGSYEQYF.

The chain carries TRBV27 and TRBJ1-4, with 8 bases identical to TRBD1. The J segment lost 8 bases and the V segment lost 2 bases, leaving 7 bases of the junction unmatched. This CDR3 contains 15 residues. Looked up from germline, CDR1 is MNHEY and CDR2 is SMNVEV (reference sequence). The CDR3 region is CASSLTQGAGEKLFF. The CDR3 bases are TGTGCCAGCAGTTTAACTCAGGGGGCGGGAGAAAAACTGTTTTTT.